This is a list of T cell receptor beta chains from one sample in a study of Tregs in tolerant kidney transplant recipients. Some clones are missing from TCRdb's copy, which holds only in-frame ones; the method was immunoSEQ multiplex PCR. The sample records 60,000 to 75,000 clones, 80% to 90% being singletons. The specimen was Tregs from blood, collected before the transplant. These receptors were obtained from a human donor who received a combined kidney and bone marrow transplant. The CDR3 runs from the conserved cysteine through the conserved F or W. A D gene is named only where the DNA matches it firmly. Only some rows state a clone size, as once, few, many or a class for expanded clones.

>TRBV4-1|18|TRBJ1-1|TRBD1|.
TGCGCCAGCAGCCGAGGGACAGGGGGTGGACAAGGGATACCTGAAGCTTTCTTT
CASSRGTGGGQGIPEAFF
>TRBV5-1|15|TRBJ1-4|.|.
TGCGCCAGCAGCTTGGGCCTGTCCGCTGGTGAAAAACTGTTTTTT
CASSLGLSAGEKLFF
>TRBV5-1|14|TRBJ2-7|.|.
TGCGCCAGCAGCTTCTGGGGTAGCTCCTACGAGCAGTACTTC
CASSFWGSSYEQYF
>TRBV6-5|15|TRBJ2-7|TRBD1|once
TGTGCCAGCAGCTTCCGGACAGGGGGCTCCTACGAGCAGTACTTC
CASSFRTGGSYEQYF
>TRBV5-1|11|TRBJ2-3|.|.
TGCGCCAGCACGGGGACAGATACGCAGTATTTT
CASTGTDTQYF
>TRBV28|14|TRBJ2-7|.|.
TGTGCCAGCAGGGTGGGGAGCAGCTCCTACGAGCAGTACTTC
CASRVGSSSYEQYF
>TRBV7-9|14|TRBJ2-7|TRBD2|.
TGTGCCAGCAGCACAGGACTAGCCGCCTACGAGCAGTACTTC
CASSTGLAAYEQYF
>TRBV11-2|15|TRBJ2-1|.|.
TGTGCCAGCAGCCTGAGTATGCGCTCCTACAATGAGCAGTTCTTC
CASSLSMRSYNEQFF
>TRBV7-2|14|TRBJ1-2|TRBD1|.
TGTGCCAGCAGCTTAGGAGGACAGGGCTATGGCTACACCTTC
CASSLGGQGYGYTF
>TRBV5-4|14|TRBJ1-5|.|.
TGTGCCAGCAGGAACCGACAGGGCAATCAGCCCCAGCATTTT
CASRNRQGNQPQHF
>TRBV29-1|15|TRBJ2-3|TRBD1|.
TGCAGCGTAGACTACCGGGACAGGGCCACAGATACGCAGTATTTT
CSVDYRDRATDTQYF
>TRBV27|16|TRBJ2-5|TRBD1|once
TGTGCCAGCAGTTCGCTAGGCAGGGGGCTTGTAGGGACCCAGTACTTC
CASSSLGRGLVGTQYF
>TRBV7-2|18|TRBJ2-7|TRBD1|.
TGTGCCAGCAGCTTAGTGGGGACAGGGGTATCCCTTGTTGACGAGCAGTACTTC
CASSLVGTGVSLVDEQYF
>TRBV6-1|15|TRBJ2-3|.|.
TGTGCCAGCAGTCCAGCGTGGGGCCGCACAGATACGCAGTGTTTT
CASSPAWGRTDTQCF
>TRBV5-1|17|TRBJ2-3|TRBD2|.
TGCGCCAGCGGACCGGGACTAGCGGGAGTCCGCACAGATACGCAGTATTTT
CASGPGLAGVRTDTQYF
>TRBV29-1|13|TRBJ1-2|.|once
TGCAGCGTGGATCCCGGGGCCAGCAGGGGCTACACCTTC
CSVDPGASRGYTF
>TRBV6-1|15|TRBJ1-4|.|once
TGTGCCAGCACCCCCCGGGGCACCGCTAATGAAAAACTGTTTTTT
CASTPRGTANEKLFF
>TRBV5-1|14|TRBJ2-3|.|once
TGCGCCAGCAGCTTAGGGGGTAGCACAGATACGCAGTATTTT
CASSLGGSTDTQYF
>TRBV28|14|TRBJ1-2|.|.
TGTGCCAGCAGTCCCCCCCAAGGGGCTTATGGCTACACCTTC
CASSPPQGAYGYTF
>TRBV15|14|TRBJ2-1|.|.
TGTGCCACCAGCAGAGGGCTAGTTGGCAATCAGCAGTTCTTC
CATSRGLVGNQQFF
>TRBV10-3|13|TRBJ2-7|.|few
TGTGCCATCTCCACCGGGACGGAAGACGAGCAGTACTTC
CAISTGTEDEQYF
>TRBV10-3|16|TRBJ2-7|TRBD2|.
TGTGCCATCACCGACGATCTTCTAGCGGGCGCCTACGAGCAGTACTTC
CAITDDLLAGAYEQYF
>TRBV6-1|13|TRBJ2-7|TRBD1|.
TGTGCCAGCAGGGGACAGGGGACTTACGAGCAGTACTTC
CASRGQGTYEQYF
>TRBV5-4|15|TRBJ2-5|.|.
TGTGCCAGCAGCCGGGCCGGGACACCACGGGAGACCCAGTACTTC
CASSRAGTPRETQYF
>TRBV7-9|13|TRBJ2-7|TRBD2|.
TGTGCCAGCAGCGAGGGACTACACTACGAGCAGTACTTC
CASSEGLHYEQYF
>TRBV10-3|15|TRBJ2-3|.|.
TGTGCCATCAGTGACCCGGGACAAAGCACAGATACGCAGTATTTT
CAISDPGQSTDTQYF
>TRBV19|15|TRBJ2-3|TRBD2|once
TGTGCCAGTAGTATTAGCGGGCCTAGCACAGATACGCAGTATTTT
CASSISGPSTDTQYF
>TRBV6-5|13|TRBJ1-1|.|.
TGTGCCAGCAGTGAAATGGGTTGGACTGAAGCTTTCTTT
CASSEMGWTEAFF
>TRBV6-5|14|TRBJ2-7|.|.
TGTGCCAGCAGTGTCAGGGAAGGCTCCTACGAGCAGTACTTC
CASSVREGSYEQYF
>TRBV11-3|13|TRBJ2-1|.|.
TGTGCCAGCAGCCACTCTCCCGCGAATGAGCAGTTCTTC
CASSHSPANEQFF
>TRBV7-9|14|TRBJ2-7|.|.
TGTGCCAGCAGCTTAGACGGCGGGTACTACGAGCAGTACTTC
CASSLDGGYYEQYF
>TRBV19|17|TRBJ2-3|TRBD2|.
TGTGCCAGTAGTATAGGCCTCCGTCGGGAGGGGGCAGATACGCAGTATTTT
CASSIGLRREGADTQYF
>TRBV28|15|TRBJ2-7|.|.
TGTGCCAGCAGACGGATCAGAGGTACCTCCTACGAGCAGTACTTC
CASRRIRGTSYEQYF
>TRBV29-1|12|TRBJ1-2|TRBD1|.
TGCAGCGTTCGGACAGGGGACTATGGCTACACCTTC
CSVRTGDYGYTF
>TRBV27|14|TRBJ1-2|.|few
TGTGCCAGCACCCTTCGGTCGGGGGGATATGGCTACACCTTC
CASTLRSGGYGYTF
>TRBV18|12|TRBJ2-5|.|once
TGTGCCAGCTCACCACCATACGAGACCCAGTACTTC
CASSPPYETQYF
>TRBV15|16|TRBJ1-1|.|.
TGTGCCACCAGCAGAGGGGGGGGACGCCGGGGCACTGAAGCTTTCTTT
CATSRGGGRRGTEAFF